This T cell receptor (beta chain) appears in the sequencing data of a study of T-cell memory formation after mild COVID-19. Study information: Largely, TCR clusters stayed within a single donor.

This clonotype was found a few times. Its specificity is unknown. Points from the study as a whole: Clones contracting over day 15 to 85 were CD4/CD8 balanced, with later expanders leaning CD4+.

MiXCR, applied by TCRdb to the 5' RACE reads, yields one record per CDR3 protein. The sample includes roughly 150,000 distinct CDR3 sequences, more than 12% of them seen just once. Germline V gene sequence: CDR1 SQVTM, CDR2 ANQGSEA. V lost 3 bases to trimming and J lost 8 bases, with 8 bases between them. CDR3 length: 11 residues. V and J are TRBV29-1 and TRBJ2-1; possible D gene TRBD1, 6 bases. This TCR was recovered from an adult woman who had mild COVID-19 (a few samples of this study predate the infection). Cell type and time point are not known. Material: PBMCs or a T cell subset sorted from them (not recorded which). DNA of the CDR3: TGCAGCGTTGAGTGGGGGCATGAGCAGTTCTTC. This encodes CSVEWGHEQFF.